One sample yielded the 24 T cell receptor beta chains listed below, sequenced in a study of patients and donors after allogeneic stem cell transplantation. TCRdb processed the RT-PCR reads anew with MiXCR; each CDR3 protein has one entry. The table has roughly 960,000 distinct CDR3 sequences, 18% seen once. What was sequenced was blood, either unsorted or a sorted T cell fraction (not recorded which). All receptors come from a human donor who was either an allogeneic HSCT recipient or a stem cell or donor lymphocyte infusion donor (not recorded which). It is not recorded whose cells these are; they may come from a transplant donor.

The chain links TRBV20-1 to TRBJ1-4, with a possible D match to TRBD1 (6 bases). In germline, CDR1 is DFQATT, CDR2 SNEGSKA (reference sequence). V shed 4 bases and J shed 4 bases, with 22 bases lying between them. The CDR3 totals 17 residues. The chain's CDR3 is CSATYRDTGTLNEKLFF. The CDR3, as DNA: TGCAGTGCTACTTACCGGGACACGGGGACCCTTAATGAAAAACTGTTTTTT.

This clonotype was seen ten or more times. The CDR3 sequence: CASSADRELFF. DNA of the CDR3: TGTGCCAGCAGCGCGGACAGGGAGCTGTTTTTT. The chain recombines TRBV9 with TRBJ2-2; TRBD1 might be the D (5 bases). Germline V CDR1 and CDR2: SGDLS, YYNGEE. Trimming removed 3 bases from V and 9 bases from J, with 6 bases in between. The CDR3 is 11 amino acids.

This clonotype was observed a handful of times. The CDR3 loop is CASSLAADHYGYTF. The DNA of the CDR3 is TGTGCCAGCAGTTTAGCAGCTGACCACTATGGCTACACCTTC. J is TRBJ1-2 and V is TRBV12-3 or TRBV12-4; D is ambiguous. With 0 bases removed from V and 3 bases from J, the gap between germline ends came to 8 bases. The CDR3 is made up of 14 amino acids.

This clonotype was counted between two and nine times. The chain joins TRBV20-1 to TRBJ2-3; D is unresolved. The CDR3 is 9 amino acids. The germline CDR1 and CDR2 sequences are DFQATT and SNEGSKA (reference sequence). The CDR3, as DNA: TGCAGAGCCGGAGATACGCAGTATTTT. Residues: CRAGDTQYF.

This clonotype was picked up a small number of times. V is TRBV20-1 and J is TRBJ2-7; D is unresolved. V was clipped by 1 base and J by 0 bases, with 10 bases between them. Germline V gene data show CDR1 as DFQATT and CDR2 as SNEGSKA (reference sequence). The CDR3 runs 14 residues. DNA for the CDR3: TGCAGTGCTAGAGGTGTGCAATCCTCCTACGAGCAGTACTTC. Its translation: CSARGVQSSYEQYF.

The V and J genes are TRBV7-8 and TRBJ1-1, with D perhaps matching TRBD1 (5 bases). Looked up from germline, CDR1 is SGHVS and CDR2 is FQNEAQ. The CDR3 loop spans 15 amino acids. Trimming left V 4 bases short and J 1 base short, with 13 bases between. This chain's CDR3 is CASSSGGTENTEAFF. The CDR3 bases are TGTGCCAGCAGCTCGGGGGGAACAGAGAACACTGAAGCTTTCTTT.

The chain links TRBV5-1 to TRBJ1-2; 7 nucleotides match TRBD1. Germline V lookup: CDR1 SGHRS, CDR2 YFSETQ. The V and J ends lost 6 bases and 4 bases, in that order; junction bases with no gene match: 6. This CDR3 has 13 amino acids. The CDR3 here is CASTDPGGYGYTF. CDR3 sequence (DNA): TGCGCCAGCACCGACCCAGGGGGCTATGGCTACACCTTC.

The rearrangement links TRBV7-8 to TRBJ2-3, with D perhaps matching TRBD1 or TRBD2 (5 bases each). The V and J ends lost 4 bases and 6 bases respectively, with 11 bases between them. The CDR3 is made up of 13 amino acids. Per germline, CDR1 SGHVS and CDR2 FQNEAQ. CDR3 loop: CASSYIEGDTQYF. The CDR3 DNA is TGTGCCAGCAGCTATATAGAGGGGGATACGCAGTATTTT.

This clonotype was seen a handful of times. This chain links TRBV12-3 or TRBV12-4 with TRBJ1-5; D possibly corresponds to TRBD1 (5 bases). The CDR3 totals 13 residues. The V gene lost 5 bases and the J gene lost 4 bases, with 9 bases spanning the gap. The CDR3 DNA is TGTGCCAGCAGTCACCGACAGAATCAGCCCCAGCATTTT. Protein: CASSHRQNQPQHF.

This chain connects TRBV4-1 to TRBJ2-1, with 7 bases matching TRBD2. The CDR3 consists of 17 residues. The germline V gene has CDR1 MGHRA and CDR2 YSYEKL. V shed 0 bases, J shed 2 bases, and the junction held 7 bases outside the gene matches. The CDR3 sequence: CASSQDQTSAAYNEQFF. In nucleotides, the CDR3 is TGCGCCAGCAGCCAAGATCAAACTAGCGCCGCCTACAATGAGCAGTTCTTC.

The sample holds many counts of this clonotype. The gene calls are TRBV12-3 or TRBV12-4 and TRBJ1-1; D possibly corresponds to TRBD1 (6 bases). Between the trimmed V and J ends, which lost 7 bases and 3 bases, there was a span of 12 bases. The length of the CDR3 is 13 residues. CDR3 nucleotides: TGTGCCAGCATTTCGGACAGTCACACTGAAGCTTTCTTT. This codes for CASISDSHTEAFF.

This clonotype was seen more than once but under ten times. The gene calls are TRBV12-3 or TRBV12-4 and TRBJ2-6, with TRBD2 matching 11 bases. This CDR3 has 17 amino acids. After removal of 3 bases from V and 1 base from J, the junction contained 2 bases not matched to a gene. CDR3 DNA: TGTGCCAGCAGTTTTCCTAGCGGGGGGTCTGGGGCCAACGTCCTGACTTTC. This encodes CASSFPSGGSGANVLTF.

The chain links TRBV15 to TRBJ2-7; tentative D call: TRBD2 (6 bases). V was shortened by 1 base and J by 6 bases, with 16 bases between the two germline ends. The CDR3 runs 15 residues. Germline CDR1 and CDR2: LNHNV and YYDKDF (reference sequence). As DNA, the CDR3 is TGTGCCACCAGCAGAGCCGACGGCCTGGGGGGCGAGCAGTACTTC. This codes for CATSRADGLGGEQYF.

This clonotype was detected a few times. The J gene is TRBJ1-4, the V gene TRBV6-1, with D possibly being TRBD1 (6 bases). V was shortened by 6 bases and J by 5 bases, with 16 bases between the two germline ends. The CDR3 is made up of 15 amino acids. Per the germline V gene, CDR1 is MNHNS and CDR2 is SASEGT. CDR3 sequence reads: CASSGAGTLNEKLFF. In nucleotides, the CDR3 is TGTGCCAGCAGCGGAGCCGGGACACTGAATGAAAAACTGTTTTTT.

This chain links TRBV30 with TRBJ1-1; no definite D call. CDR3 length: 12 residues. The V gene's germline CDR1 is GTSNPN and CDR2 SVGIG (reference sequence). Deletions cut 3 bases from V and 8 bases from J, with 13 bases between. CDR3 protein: CAWSQAAGEAFF. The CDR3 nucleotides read TGTGCCTGGAGCCAGGCCGCGGGCGAAGCTTTCTTT.

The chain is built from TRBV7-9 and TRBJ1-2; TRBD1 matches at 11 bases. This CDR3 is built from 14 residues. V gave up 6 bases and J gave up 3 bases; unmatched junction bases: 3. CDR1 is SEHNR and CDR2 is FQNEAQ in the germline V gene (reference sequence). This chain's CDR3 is CASSGQGADYGYTF. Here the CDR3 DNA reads TGTGCCAGCAGTGGACAGGGGGCGGACTATGGCTACACCTTC.

The DNA for the CDR3 is TGTGCCAGCAGCCCTGCGGGGGGCGGGATCGGGGAGCTGTTTTTT. Translated, it gives CASSPAGGGIGELFF. This rearrangement joins TRBV9 to TRBJ2-2, with TRBD2 matching 8 bases. This CDR3 is built from 15 residues. CDR1 and CDR2 (germline): SGDLS, YYNGEE. V was clipped by 4 bases and J by 7 bases; unmatched bases: 9.

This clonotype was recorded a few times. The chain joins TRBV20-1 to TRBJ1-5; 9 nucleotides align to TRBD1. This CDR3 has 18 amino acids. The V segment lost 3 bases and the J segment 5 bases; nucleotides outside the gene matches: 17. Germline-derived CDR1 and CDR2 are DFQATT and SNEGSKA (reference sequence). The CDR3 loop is CSASLNPGQGIMDQPQHF. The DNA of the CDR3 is TGCAGTGCTAGCCTCAACCCTGGACAGGGGATTATGGATCAGCCCCAGCATTTT.

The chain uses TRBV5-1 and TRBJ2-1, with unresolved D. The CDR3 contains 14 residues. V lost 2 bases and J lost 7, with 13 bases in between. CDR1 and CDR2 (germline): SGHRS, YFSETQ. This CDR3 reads CASSLAPKRNEQFF. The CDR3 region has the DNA TGCGCCAGCAGCTTAGCGCCCAAAAGGAATGAGCAGTTCTTC.

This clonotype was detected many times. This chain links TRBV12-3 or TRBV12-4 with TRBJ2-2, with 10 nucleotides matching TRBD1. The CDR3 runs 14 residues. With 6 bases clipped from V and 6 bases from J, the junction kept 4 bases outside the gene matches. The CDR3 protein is CASSRDRGSGELFF. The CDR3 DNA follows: TGTGCCAGCAGCCGGGACAGGGGTTCCGGGGAGCTGTTTTTT.

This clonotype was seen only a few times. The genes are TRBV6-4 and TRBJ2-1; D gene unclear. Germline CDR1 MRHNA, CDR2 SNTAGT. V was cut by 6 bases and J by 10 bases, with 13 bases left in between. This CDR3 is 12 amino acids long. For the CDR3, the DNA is TGTGCCAGCAGGAATAGGCTCGGGGAGCAGTTCTTC. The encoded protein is CASRNRLGEQFF.

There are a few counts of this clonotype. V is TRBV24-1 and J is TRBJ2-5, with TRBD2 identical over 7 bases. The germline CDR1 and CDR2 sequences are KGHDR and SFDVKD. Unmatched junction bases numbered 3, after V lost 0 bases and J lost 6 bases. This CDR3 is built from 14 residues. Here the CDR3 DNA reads TGTGCCACCAGTGATTTGAGGGGAGGGCAGACCCAGTACTTC. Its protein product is CATSDLRGGQTQYF.

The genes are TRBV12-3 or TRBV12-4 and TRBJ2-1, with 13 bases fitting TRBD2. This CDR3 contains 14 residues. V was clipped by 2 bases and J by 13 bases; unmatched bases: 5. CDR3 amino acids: CASSLTSGGDSQFF. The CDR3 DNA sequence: TGTGCCAGCAGTTTAACTAGCGGGGGGGACTCACAGTTCTTC.

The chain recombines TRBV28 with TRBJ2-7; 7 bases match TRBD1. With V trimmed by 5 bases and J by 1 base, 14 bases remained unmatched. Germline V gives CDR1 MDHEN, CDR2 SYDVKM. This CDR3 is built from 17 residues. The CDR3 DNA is TGTGCCAGCAGTGAAACCACAGGGGCGCTCCCTTCCTACGAGCAGTACTTC. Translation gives CASSETTGALPSYEQYF.